This T cell receptor beta chain was identified during a study of response to subunit inactivated influenza vaccine. General study findings and limits: Authors suggested each seasonal flu vaccination may recruit only limited numbers of new T cells.

V was cut by 4 bases and J by 8 bases, with 16 bases left in between. This CDR3 is built from 14 residues. Germline-derived CDR1 and CDR2 are SGHKS and YYEKEE (reference sequence). Remarks on this clonotype: Its target is not known.

One entry per CDR3 protein results from TCRdb running MiXCR on the RT-PCR reads. The sample comprises 250,000 to 350,000 distinct CDR3 sequences, 20% to 25% of which are singletons, and over 9% rests with the top ten. The chain has TRBV5-5 and TRBJ1-5, with D hard to call. This receptor was obtained from a man between 50 and 69 years old who received an inactivated influenza vaccine. The specimen was PBMCs from blood, collected 21 months after vaccination. CDR3 nucleotide sequence: TGTGCCAGCAGCCACTGGGCAGGCTTTGAGCCCCAGCATTTT. Translating gives CASSHWAGFEPQHF.